This T cell receptor (beta chain) was sequenced during a study of PD-1 blockade in mismatch repair-deficient tumors. Sequencing used immunoSEQ multiplex PCR; TCRdb keeps in-frame clones, though not all of them. The repertoire holds some 49,000 clones, with 77% as singletons. After removal of 2 bases from V and 6 bases from J, the junction contained 10 bases not matched to a gene. This CDR3 contains 17 residues. CDR1 is SGHTA, CDR2 FQGTGA, per germline. This clone has only one observation. The sample was PBMCs, taken before pembrolizumab treatment. This receptor was identified in an adult with mismatch repair-deficient cancer. The chain links TRBV7-3 to TRBJ2-1; 10 nucleotides agree with TRBD1. In DNA form, the CDR3 reads TGTGCCAGCAGCTTAGTCCCGGGACAGGGGAAAGGCAATGAGCAGTTCTTC. Translated: CASSLVPGQGKGNEQFF.